This T cell receptor (beta chain) was recorded in a study of tumor-infiltrating lymphocytes in primary liver carcinoma. Reverse transcription of about 500 ng total RNA with a constant-region primer produced TCR beta cDNA. Slightly modified ARM-PCR served as the procedure for the TCR beta libraries. These libraries came from three rounds of nested multiplex PCR. A C-beta reverse primer was combined with TRBV1-TRBV30 forward primers in the first two PCR rounds, and each round had approximately 10 cycles. TCRdb fed the multiplex PCR reads into MiXCR, producing one record per CDR3 protein. This sample carries about 32,000 distinct CDR3 sequences, under 75% of them seen once, and the ten largest clones take approximately 15%. CDR3 length: 14 amino acids. Germline CDR1 and CDR2: LNHNV and YYDKDF (reference sequence). For each extraction, RNA and DNA were obtained together from 20-30 mg of unsorted bulk tissue. Every tumor sample had over 85% viable tumor cells.

Worth noting for this clonotype: The junction departs from germline at one end; a sequencing error may be responsible.

The chain recombines TRBV15 with TRBJ2-1; D may be TRBD1 (7 bases). Sequences were obtained from liver tumor tissue from sampling region 4. As to subset: tumor region T4, right-lateral pole. The source is a man aged 40-55 years with primary liver carcinoma and hepatitis B virus infection. CDR3 in amino acids: CATSRGQGGREQLF. CDR3 nucleotides: TGTGCCACCAGCAGAGGCCAGGGGGGACGGGAGCAGTTATTC. Complete variable domain (other parts from reference TRBV15 and TRBJ2-1): DAMVIQNPRYQVTQFGKPVTLSCSQTLNHNVMYWYQQKSSQAPKLLFHYYDKDFNNEADTPDNFQSRRPNTSFCFLDIRSPGLGDTAMYLCATSRGQGGREQLFGPGTRLTVL.